These T cell receptor beta chains were read from a single sample in a study of identical twins. TCRdb re-called the 5' RACE reads with MiXCR, one entry per CDR3 protein. The repertoire holds about 470,000 distinct CDR3 sequences, with approximately 24% as singletons. These data also featured in a second study, about T cells expressing NK-cell markers.

Source material: CD4+ T cells sorted from blood. The receptors shown here come from a woman aged 18-30 years in good health. Each CDR3 is given with its conserved first and last residue. A D gene is named only where the DNA matches it firmly. Clone size is not always given. Where it is, it says once, few, many or a class for expanded clones.

j_call d_call clone_size v_call cdr3_nt cdr3_aa
TRBJ1-6 - - TRBV7-9 TGTGCCAGCAGCCGTCCCCTGCAGGGTTCTGATTCACCCCTCCACTTT CASSRPLQGSDSPLHF
TRBJ2-3 - - TRBV30 TGTGCCTGGAGTGTATTTCGGCGAGATACGCAGTATTTT CAWSVFRRDTQYF
TRBJ2-2 - - TRBV12-3/TRBV12-4 TGTGCCAGCAGTTTAGCGCAGTTTGGCGGGAACACCGGGGAGCTGTTTTTT CASSLAQFGGNTGELFF
TRBJ2-1 - - TRBV2 TGTGCCAGCACCGACAGACTTAATGAGCAGTTCTTC CASTDRLNEQFF
TRBJ2-7 - - TRBV2 TGTGCCAGCAGTGAAGAACTAGGACCGATCTACGAGCAGTACTTC CASSEELGPIYEQYF
TRBJ2-4 - - TRBV20-1 TGCAGTGCCTTGACAGGGAGGAAGGAAAACATTCAGTACTTC CSALTGRKENIQYF
TRBJ2-2 - - TRBV24-1 TGTGCCACCGCGGACGGATCTGGGGACACCGGGGAGCTGTTTTTT CATADGSGDTGELFF
TRBJ2-7 - - TRBV5-1 - CASSLVASGSLDF
TRBJ2-2 - few TRBV11-1 TGTGCCAGCCGCTGGGGGGGCCTAAAACGGTCGAACACCGGGGAGCTGTTTTTT CASRWGGLKRSNTGELFF
TRBJ2-3 TRBD1 few TRBV6-1 TGTGCCAGCGCGGCAGGGGGTCTGGATACGCAGTATTTT CASAAGGLDTQYF
TRBJ2-3 - few TRBV28 TGTGCCAGCAGTTTGGCCCAGCGGGCTAGGGATACGCAGTATTTT CASSLAQRARDTQYF
TRBJ2-7 TRBD2 - TRBV6-1 TGTGCCAGCAGTCCCCCGGGAACTAGCGGGATCTACGAGCAGTACTTC CASSPPGTSGIYEQYF
TRBJ2-2 TRBD2 - TRBV11-3 TGTGCCAGCAGCGAGCGGGGGGCCCGAGGTCGGGAGCTGTTTTTT CASSERGARGRELFF
TRBJ2-1 TRBD1 - TRBV4-3 TGCGCCAGCAGCCAAGCGGGACAGGGCCGGTATGGGGTGCAGTTCTTC CASSQAGQGRYGVQFF
TRBJ2-5 - - TRBV19 TGTGCCAGTATGGGTCCAATTGGTGAGACCCAGTACTTC CASMGPIGETQYF
TRBJ2-5 - - TRBV9 TGTGCCAGCAGAAACCCGGGCAGCGGACCTTACCAAGAGACCCAGTACTTC CASRNPGSGPYQETQYF
TRBJ2-1 - - TRBV19 TGTGCCAGTCAGAGCGGACGACGTTTCGTAAGCAATGAGCAGTTCTTC CASQSGRRFVSNEQFF
TRBJ2-1 TRBD2 few TRBV7-9 TGTGCCAGCAGCTTAGACTCCGGGGGGGCGAATGAGCAGTTCTTC CASSLDSGGANEQFF
TRBJ2-3 - many TRBV20-1 TGCAGTGCTAGAGGGGCGACAGATACGCAGTATTTT CSARGATDTQYF
TRBJ2-5 TRBD2 - TRBV4-2 TGTGCCAGCAGCCCCCTACTAGCGGGGAACCAAGAGACCCAGTACTTC CASSPLLAGNQETQYF
TRBJ2-3 - - TRBV6-2/TRBV6-3 TGTGCCAGCAGACCTCTCGACAGATCCCCGGATACGCAGTATTTT CASRPLDRSPDTQYF
TRBJ1-1 TRBD1 - TRBV6-2/TRBV6-3 TGTGCCAGCGGGGGACAGGTCCCGGCTACTGAAGCTTTCTTT CASGGQVPATEAFF
TRBJ2-7 - few TRBV9 TGTGCCAGCAGCAGCACGGGGGAACGCTACGAGCAGTACTTC CASSSTGERYEQYF
TRBJ2-5 TRBD2 - TRBV10-3 TGTGCCATCAGTGAGTCGAGGACTAGCCTGTCCGCGGAGACCCAGTACTTC CAISESRTSLSAETQYF
TRBJ2-7 - - TRBV5-1 TGCGCCAGCAGCAAACCTAATATTGGGACCTACGCCTACGAGCAGTACTTC CASSKPNIGTYAYEQYF
TRBJ2-5 TRBD2 - TRBV10-3 TGTGCCATCAGTGAGGGGACTAACTCGGAGACCCAGTACTTC CAISEGTNSETQYF
TRBJ2-1 - - TRBV7-2 TGTGCCAGCAGCTTAGGGCGGAAGCATTACAATGAGCAGTTCTTC CASSLGRKHYNEQFF
TRBJ2-3 - - TRBV5-6 TGTGCCAGCAGCCTGAGGGGGGTATCTAGCACAGATACGCAGTATTTT CASSLRGVSSTDTQYF
TRBJ2-7 TRBD1 few TRBV20-1 TGCAGTGCTAGAGCTACCGGGACAGCTGCCTACGAGCAGTACTTC CSARATGTAAYEQYF